The clone carrying this T cell receptor (beta chain) was seen more than once but under ten times. What it recognizes is unknown. The sample is drawn from a study of quantifying T cell responses using KT2 cells. Study information: RNA was reverse transcribed with TCR alpha and beta constant-region primers. The second PCR ran as a qPCR until a predetermined fluorescence threshold was reached.

Each cDNA got a UMI-containing oligo ligated at its 3' end. First-round PCR used three to four cycles and beta primers RC1.1 and RC1.2 covering TRBC1 and TRBC2. TCRdb recomputed calls from the UMI-ligation and nested PCR reads with MiXCR, one row per CDR3 protein. Among 40,000 to 50,000 distinct CDR3 sequences, about 18% were seen once, and the ten largest hold around two fifths. Findings and caveats of the study: At about one KT2 cell per 100,000 PBMC, KT2 sequences were still detected.

The germline V gene encodes CDR1 SGHRS and CDR2 YFSETQ. The CDR3 is 15 amino acids. V was trimmed by 4 bases and J by 1 base, leaving 14 bases between them. Different KT2-to-PBMC ratios were created with a constant PBMC count. The sequencing sample was made of PBMCs spiked with cells of the T cell clone KT2. The clonotype comes from a human donor. The chain combines TRBV5-1 with TRBJ1-1; D gene ambiguous. This CDR3 reads CASSMIGEGNTEAFF. CDR3 in DNA: TGCGCCAGCAGCATGATTGGCGAAGGGAACACTGAAGCTTTCTTT.